A single sample is the source of the 10 T cell receptor beta chains below, sequenced in a study of cytomegalovirus exposure and HLA in healthy donors. Primers for the PCR totalled 60 Vbeta and 13 Jbeta. Only in-frame clones appear in the TCRdb table, and some are missing; sequencing was by immunoSEQ multiplex PCR. The sample holds under 200,000 clones, around three quarters seen once. Source material: PBMCs. These receptors were taken from a man in his forties in good health and CMV-seronegative.

This clone was picked up a small number of times. The V and J genes are TRBV4-3 and TRBJ2-7, with D tentatively TRBD2 (6 bases). V was clipped by 5 bases and J by 3 bases, with 11 bases between them. The V gene's germline CDR1 is LGHNA and CDR2 YSLEER. CDR3 size: 13 residues. The CDR3 DNA is TGCGCCAGCAGCTCTTATAGCGGCTACGAGCAGTACTTC. Translation: CASSSYSGYEQYF.

The chain uses TRBV7-2 and TRBJ2-4, with TRBD1 matching 9 bases. The CDR3 is made up of 14 amino acids. Trimming cost V 5 bases and J 6 bases; bases outside gene matches: 5. Germline assignment: CDR1 SGHTA and CDR2 FQGNSA. CDR3 region: CASSLGQGLNIQYF. CDR3 DNA sequence: TGTGCCAGCAGCCTAGGACAGGGGTTAAACATTCAGTACTTC.

This rearrangement joins TRBV10-3 to TRBJ2-1; weak D call: TRBD1 (6 bases). The V gene's germline CDR1 is ENHRY and CDR2 SYGVKD. Trimming left V 4 bases short and J 8 bases short, with 15 bases between. This CDR3 region has 14 residues. The CDR3 nucleotides are TGTGCCATCAGTGCTGAACAGGGCGGCGATGAGCAGTTCTTC. The encoded protein is CAISAEQGGDEQFF.

V usage is TRBV11-2 and J usage is TRBJ1-1; D perhaps matches TRBD1 (5 bases). Looked up from germline, CDR1 is SGHAT and CDR2 is FQNNGV. This CDR3 contains 13 residues. V lost 1 base to trimming and J lost 8 bases, with 11 bases between them. CDR3 DNA: TGTGCCAGCAGCTTAGCGGGGGTCTGGGAAGCTTTCTTT. This sequence encodes CASSLAGVWEAFF. The variable domain in full, completed from reference TRBV11-2 and TRBJ1-1, reads EAGVAQSPRYKIIEKRQSVAFWCNPISGHATLYWYQQILGQGPKLLIQFQNNGVVDDSQLPKDRFSAERLKGVDSTLKIQPAKLEDSAVYLCASSLAGVWEAFFGQGTRLTVV.

The chain recombines TRBV7-9 with TRBJ2-5; possible D gene TRBD1, 5 bases. Between the trimmed V and J ends, which lost 5 bases and 1 base, there was a span of 11 bases. The CDR3 contains 14 residues. In germline, CDR1 is SEHNR, CDR2 FQNEAQ (reference sequence). CDR3 amino acids: CASSQLQGQETQYF. The CDR3 DNA reads as TGTGCCAGCAGCCAATTGCAGGGCCAAGAGACCCAGTACTTC.

The CDR3 bases are TGTGCCAGCAGTACACAGGGCTACGAGCAGTACTTC. Its protein product is CASSTQGYEQYF. J is TRBJ2-7 and V is TRBV6-1; maybe TRBD1 (6 bases). CDR1 MNHNS and CDR2 SASEGT come from the germline V gene. The CDR3 has 12 amino acids. The V end lost 5 bases, the J end lost 3 bases, and 8 bases lay between the germline ends.

As to this clone: An end of the junction differs from the germline gene, which may be a read error. The rearrangement uses TRBV7-9 and TRBJ2-7, with D possibly matching TRBD2 (5 bases). The germline gives CDR1 SEHNR, CDR2 FQNEAQ (reference sequence). CDR3 length: 12 amino acids. DNA of the CDR3: TGTTCCAGCAGCTTAGATCCGGGGGAGCAGTACTTC. Its translation: CSSSLDPGEQYF. Variable domain in full (rest from reference TRBV7-9 and TRBJ2-7): DTGVSQNPRHKITKRGQNVTFRCDPISEHNRLYWYRQTLGQGPEFLTYFQNEAQLEKSRLLSDRFSAERPKGSFSTLEIQRTEQGDSAMYLCSSSLDPGEQYFGPGTRLTVT.

This clone has only one observation. The gene calls are TRBV5-4 and TRBJ2-1, with D perhaps TRBD2 (7 bases). The CDR3 covers 16 residues. Per germline, CDR1 SGHNT and CDR2 YYREEE (reference sequence). Trimming shortened V by 0 bases and J by 3 bases, and 13 bases separated the two germline ends. CDR3 protein: CASSLDRGAIYNEQFF. The CDR3 coding sequence is TGTGCCAGCAGCTTGGACCGGGGGGCCATCTACAATGAGCAGTTCTTC.

The CDR3: CAWSVREADTQYF. The DNA for the CDR3 is TGTGCCTGGAGTGTACGAGAGGCAGATACGCAGTATTTT. J is TRBJ2-3 and V is TRBV30; D call uncertain. This CDR3 is 13 amino acids long. Trimming pared 0 bases from V and 4 bases from J, leaving 8 bases between. Germline V lookup: CDR1 GTSNPN, CDR2 SVGIG (reference sequence).

The V and J genes are TRBV7-9 and TRBJ2-7, with a tentative D call TRBD2 (5 bases). Per the germline V gene, CDR1 is SEHNR and CDR2 is FQNEAQ (reference sequence). CDR3 length: 12 residues. V lost 4 bases and J lost 3, with 7 bases in between. The CDR3 DNA reads as TGTGCCAGCAGCTCTCGGGACTACGAGCAGTACTTC. This gives the protein CASSSRDYEQYF.